This T cell receptor (beta chain) was identified during a study of T cell responses to AZD1222 COVID-19 vaccine. The CDR3 runs to 15 residues. V lost 5 bases, J lost 2 bases, and 13 bases lay in between. Germline assignment: CDR1 MNHEY and CDR2 SVGAGI. Study outcomes and limitations: Sampling that yielded the repertoires occurred only after the peak T cell response.

In the case of this clone: Its antigen is currently unknown.

Assay: immunoSEQ multiplex PCR; the TCRdb copy retains only in-frame clones and omits some. The table shows 130,000 to 150,000 clones, with around 93% occurring only once. The rearrangement uses TRBV6-5 and TRBJ1-3; D perhaps matches TRBD1 (6 bases). This specimen consisted of peripheral blood, obtained on day 0 of AZD1222 vaccination. This TCR came from an adult in good health. The CDR3 DNA is TGTGCCAGCAGTACCTCAGGGGCTACTGGAAACACCATATATTTT. This sequence encodes CASSTSGATGNTIYF.